The clone carrying this T cell receptor (beta chain) was seen just once. Antigen specificity is unknown. 60 Vbeta and 13 Jbeta primers were used in PCR. TCRdb's copy holds only in-frame clones and misses some; the assay was immunoSEQ multiplex PCR. Here the sample spans 160,000 or so clones, less than 80% being singletons. The data are from a study of cytomegalovirus exposure and HLA in healthy donors. Whole-study findings and limits: Several of the most significant clusters appeared linked to common viral pathogens, based on a later analysis.

Germline V gene lookup returns CDR1 SGHRS and CDR2 YFSETQ. The CDR3 covers 15 residues. Trimming took off 0 bases at V and 1 base at J, with 11 bases between the two ends. This sequence was found in a middle-aged man in good health and CMV-seronegative. The sample consisted of PBMCs. The gene calls are TRBV5-1 and TRBJ2-7; no definite D call. CDR3 in DNA: TGCGCCAGCAGCTTGGGTCCAGGTGGGTCCTACGAGCAGTACTTC. Translation: CASSLGPGGSYEQYF.